The sequence of this T cell receptor (beta chain) was determined in a study of cytomegalovirus exposure and HLA in healthy donors. Use of 60 Vbeta and 13 Jbeta primers characterized the PCR. Clones were read by immunoSEQ multiplex PCR, and TCRdb kept only the in-frame ones, dropping some. The table includes roughly 100,000 clones, roughly 80% detected once. The CDR3 extends over 16 amino acids. CDR1 is MNHNY, CDR2 SVGAGI, per germline (reference sequence). J lost 2 bases, V lost 0 bases, and 4 bases had no gene match. This TCR came from a middle-aged man in good health and CMV-seronegative. This rearrangement joins TRBV6-6 to TRBJ2-7; 10 bases agree with TRBD2. Material for sequencing was PBMCs. In nucleotides, the CDR3 is TGTGCCAGCAGTTACTCTACTAGCGGGGCAGCCTACGAGCAGTACTTC. This encodes CASSYSTSGAAYEQYF.